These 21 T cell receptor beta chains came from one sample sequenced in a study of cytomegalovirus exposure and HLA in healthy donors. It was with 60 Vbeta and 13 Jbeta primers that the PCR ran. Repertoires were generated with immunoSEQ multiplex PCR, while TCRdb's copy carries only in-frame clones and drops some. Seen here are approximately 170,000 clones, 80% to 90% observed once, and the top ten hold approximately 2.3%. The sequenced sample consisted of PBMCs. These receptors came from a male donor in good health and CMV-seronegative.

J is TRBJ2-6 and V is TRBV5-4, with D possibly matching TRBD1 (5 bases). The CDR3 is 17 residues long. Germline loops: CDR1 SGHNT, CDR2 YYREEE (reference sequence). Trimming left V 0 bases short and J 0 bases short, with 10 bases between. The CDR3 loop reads CASSLAGLSSGANVLTF. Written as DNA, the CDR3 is TGTGCCAGCAGCTTGGCAGGGTTGAGCTCTGGGGCCAACGTCCTGACTTTC.

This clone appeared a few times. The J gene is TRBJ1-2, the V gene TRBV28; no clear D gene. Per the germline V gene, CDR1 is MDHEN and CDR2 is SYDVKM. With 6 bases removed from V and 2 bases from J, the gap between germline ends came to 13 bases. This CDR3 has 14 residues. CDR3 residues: CASSGGRRNYGYTF. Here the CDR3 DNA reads TGTGCCAGCAGCGGCGGAAGGAGAAACTATGGCTACACCTTC.

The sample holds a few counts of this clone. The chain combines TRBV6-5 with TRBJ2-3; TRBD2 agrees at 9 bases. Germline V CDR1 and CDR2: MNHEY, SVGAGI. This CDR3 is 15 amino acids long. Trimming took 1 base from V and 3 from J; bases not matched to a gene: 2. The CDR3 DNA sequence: TGTGCCAGCAGTTACTTTACTAGCGGGACAGATACGCAGTATTTT. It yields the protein CASSYFTSGTDTQYF.

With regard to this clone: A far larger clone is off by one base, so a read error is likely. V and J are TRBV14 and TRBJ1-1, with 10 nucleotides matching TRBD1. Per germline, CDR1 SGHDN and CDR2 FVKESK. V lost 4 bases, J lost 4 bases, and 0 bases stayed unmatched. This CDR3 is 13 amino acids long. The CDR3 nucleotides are TGTGCCAGCAGCCGGACAGGGGGCACTGAAGCTTTCTTT. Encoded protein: CASSRTGGTEAFF.

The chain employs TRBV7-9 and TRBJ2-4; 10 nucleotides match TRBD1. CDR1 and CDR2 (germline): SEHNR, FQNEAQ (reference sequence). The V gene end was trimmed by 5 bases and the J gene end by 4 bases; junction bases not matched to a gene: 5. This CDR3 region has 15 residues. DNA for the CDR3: TGTGCCAGCAGCGGGACAGGGGATGGGAAAAACATTCAGTACTTC. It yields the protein CASSGTGDGKNIQYF. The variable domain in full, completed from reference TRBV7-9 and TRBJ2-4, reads DTGVSQNPRHKITKRGQNVTFRCDPISEHNRLYWYRQTLGQGPEFLTYFQNEAQLEKSRLLSDRFSAERPKGSFSTLEIQRTEQGDSAMYLCASSGTGDGKNIQYFGAGTRLSVL.

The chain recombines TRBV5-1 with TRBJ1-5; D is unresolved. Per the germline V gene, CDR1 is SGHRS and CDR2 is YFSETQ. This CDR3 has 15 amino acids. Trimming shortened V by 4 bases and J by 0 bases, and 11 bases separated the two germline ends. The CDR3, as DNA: TGCGCCAGCAGCCCGGACGGGAATAGCAATCAGCCCCAGCATTTT. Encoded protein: CASSPDGNSNQPQHF.

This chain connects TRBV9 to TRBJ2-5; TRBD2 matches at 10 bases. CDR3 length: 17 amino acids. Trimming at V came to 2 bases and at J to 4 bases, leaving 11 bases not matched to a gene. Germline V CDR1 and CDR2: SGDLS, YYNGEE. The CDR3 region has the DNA TGTGCCAGCAGCGTGATGGAGCGGGGGGGCCGAGGAGAGACCCAGTACTTC. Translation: CASSVMERGGRGETQYF. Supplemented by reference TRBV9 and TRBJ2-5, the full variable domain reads DSGVTQTPKHLITATGQRVTLRCSPRSGDLSVYWYQQSLDQGLQFLIQYYNGEERAKGNILERFSAQQFPDLHSELNLSSLELGDSALYFCASSVMERGGRGETQYFGPGTRLLVL.

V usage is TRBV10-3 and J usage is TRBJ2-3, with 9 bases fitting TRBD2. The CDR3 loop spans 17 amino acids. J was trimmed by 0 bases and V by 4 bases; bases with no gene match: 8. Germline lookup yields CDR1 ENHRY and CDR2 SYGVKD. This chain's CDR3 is CAISAILAGKSTDTQYF. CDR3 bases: TGTGCCATCAGTGCAATCCTAGCGGGAAAGAGCACAGATACGCAGTATTTT.

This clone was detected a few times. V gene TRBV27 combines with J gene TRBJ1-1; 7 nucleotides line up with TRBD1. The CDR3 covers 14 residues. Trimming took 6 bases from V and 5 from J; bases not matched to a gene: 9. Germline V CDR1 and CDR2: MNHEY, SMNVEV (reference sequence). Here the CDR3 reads CASRRQGSVTEAFF. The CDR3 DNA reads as TGTGCCAGCAGGAGACAGGGATCTGTGACTGAAGCTTTCTTT.

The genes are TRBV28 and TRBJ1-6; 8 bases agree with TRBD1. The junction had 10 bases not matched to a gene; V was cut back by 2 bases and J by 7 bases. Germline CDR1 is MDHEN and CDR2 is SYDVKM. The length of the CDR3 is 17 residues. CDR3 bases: TGTGCCAGCAGTTTACGACGGACAGGGACGAGGAATTCACCCCTCCACTTT. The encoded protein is CASSLRRTGTRNSPLHF.

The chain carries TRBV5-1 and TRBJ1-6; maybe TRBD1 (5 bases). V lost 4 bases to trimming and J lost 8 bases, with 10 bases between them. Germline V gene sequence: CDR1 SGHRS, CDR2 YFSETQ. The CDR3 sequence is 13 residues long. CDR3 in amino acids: CASSDDRDSPLHF. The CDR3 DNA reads TGCGCCAGCAGCGACGACAGAGATTCACCCCTCCACTTT. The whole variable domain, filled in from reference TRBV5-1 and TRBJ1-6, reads KAGVTQTPRYLIKTRGQQVTLSCSPISGHRSVSWYQQTPGQGLQFLFEYFSETQRNKGNFPGRFSGRQFSNSRSEMNVSTLELGDSALYLCASSDDRDSPLHFGNGTRLTVT.

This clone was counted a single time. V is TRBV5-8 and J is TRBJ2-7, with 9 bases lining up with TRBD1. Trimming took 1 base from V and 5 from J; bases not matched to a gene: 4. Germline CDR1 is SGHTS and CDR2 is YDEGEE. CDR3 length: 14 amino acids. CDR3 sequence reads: CASSLLGQGHEQYF. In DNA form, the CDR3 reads TGTGCCAGCAGCTTGCTGGGACAGGGCCACGAGCAGTACTTC. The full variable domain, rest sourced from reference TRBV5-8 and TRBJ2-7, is EAGVTQSPTHLIKTRGQQATLRCSPISGHTSVYWYQQALGLGLQFLLWYDEGEERNRGNFPPRFSGRQFPNYSSELNVNALELEDSALYLCASSLLGQGHEQYFGPGTRLTVT.

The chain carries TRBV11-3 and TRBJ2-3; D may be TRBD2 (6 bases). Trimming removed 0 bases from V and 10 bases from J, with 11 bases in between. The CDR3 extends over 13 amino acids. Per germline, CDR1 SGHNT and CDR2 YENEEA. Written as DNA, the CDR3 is TGTGCCAGCAGCTTAGATAGCGGAAACCCGCAGTATTTT. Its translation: CASSLDSGNPQYF.

The CDR3 DNA reads TGCGCCAGCAGCTTGGGAGTAGCGGGGAGCCAAGAGACCCAGTACTTC. Protein: CASSLGVAGSQETQYF. The rearrangement uses TRBV5-1 and TRBJ2-5; 8 positions match TRBD2. Germline V CDR1 and CDR2: SGHRS, YFSETQ. J gave up 1 base and V 0 bases, and 5 bases lay outside the gene matches. The CDR3 sequence is 16 residues long.

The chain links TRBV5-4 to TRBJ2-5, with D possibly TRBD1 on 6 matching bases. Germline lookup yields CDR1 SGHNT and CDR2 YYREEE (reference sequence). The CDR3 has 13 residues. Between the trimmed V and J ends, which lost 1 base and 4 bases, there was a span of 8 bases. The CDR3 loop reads CASSLQGRETQYF. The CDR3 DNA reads TGTGCCAGCAGCTTGCAGGGGCGAGAGACCCAGTACTTC.

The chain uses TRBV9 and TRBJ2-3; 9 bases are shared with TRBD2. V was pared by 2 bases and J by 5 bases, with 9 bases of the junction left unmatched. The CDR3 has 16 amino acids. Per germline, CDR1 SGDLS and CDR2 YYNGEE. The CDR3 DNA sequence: TGTGCCAGCAGCGTGGCGTTGGCGGGAGGGGGAGATACGCAGTATTTT. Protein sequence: CASSVALAGGGDTQYF.

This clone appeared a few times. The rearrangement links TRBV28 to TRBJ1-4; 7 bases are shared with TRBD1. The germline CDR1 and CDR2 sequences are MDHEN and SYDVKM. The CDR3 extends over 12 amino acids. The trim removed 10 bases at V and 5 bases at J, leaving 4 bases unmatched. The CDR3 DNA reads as TGTGCCACCGTACAGGGGAATGAAAAACTGTTTTTT. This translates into CATVQGNEKLFF.

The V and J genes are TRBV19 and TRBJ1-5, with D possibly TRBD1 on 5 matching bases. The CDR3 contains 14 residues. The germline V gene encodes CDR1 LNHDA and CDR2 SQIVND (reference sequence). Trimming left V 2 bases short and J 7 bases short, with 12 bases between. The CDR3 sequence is CASSIPGGDQPQHF. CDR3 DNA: TGTGCCAGTAGTATACCCGGGGGGGACCAGCCCCAGCATTTT.

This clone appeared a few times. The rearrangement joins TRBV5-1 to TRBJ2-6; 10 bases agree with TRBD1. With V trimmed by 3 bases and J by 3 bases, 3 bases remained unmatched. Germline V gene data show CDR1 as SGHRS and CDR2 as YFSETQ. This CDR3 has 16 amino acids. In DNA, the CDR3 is TGCGCCAGCAGCTGGACAGGGGGTGGTGGGGCCAACGTCCTGACTTTC. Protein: CASSWTGGGGANVLTF.

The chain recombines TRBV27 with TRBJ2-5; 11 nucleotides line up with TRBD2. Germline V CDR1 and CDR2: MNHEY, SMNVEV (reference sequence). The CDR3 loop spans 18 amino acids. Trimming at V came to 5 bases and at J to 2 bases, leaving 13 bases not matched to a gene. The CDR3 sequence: CASSPTSGRRSGQETQYF. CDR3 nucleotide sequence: TGTGCCAGCAGTCCTACTAGCGGGAGACGTTCGGGGCAAGAGACCCAGTACTTC.

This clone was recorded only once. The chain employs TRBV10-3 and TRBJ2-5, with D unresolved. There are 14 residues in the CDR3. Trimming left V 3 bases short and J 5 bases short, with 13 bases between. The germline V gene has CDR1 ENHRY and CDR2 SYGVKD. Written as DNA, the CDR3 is TGTGCCATCAGTGACGCCGAGATCGAGGAGACCCAGTACTTC. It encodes CAISDAEIEETQYF.